This entry concerns a single T cell receptor beta chain. Its antigen is unidentified. The authors distributed each subset's genomic DNA evenly over several immunoSEQ plates. As originally analysed: Junction-only immunoSEQ data arrived without quality scores, meaning filtering differed. This table comes from immunoSEQ multiplex PCR, and its TCRdb copy is limited to in-frame clones, with some not included. From that table come the V and J calls and clone size; the DNA was used to work out D and trimming. The table has 700,000 or so clones, around 72% seen once. The CDR3 length is 13 residues. Trimming took off 8 bases at V and 2 bases at J, with 11 bases between the two ends. Germline CDR1 MNHEY, CDR2 SMNVEV (reference sequence). This specimen comes from a study of shared clonotypes between healthy human individuals. The donors were adults (healthy and HIV-negative) with no recent acute infections or vaccinations.

Study results and limitations: It was the non-shared clonotypes that had lower generation probabilities than clonotypes shared by all four donors.

Sequenced material: memory CD4+ T cells sorted from blood. The subset denotes: CD45RA-negative fraction. This sequence originates from a woman in her twenties or thirties in good health. This chain joins TRBV27 and TRBJ2-3; D gene unclear. In nucleotides, the CDR3 is TGTGCCAGCCGAGGCCTACTCACAGATACGCAGTATTTT. It codes for CASRGLLTDTQYF.